Listed below are T cell receptor beta chains from one sample, sequenced in a study of T cells in Graves' hyperthyroidism and ophthalmopathy. MiXCR was run by TCRdb on the multiplex PCR reads, yielding one entry per CDR3 protein. The repertoire includes about 420,000 distinct CDR3 sequences, roughly an eighth of them detected once, and more than 4.5% sits in the top ten. Sample: blood. These TCRs come from a woman aged 18 to 35 with Graves' hyperthyroidism. Each CDR3 is given with its conserved first and last residue. A D gene is named only where the DNA matches it firmly. For some rows the clone size is stated as once, few or many, or as a class when expanded; others skip it.

>TRBV20-1|-|-|TRBJ1-1
TGCAGTGCTAAGCGGGGGGCGCCGAACACTGAAGCTTTCTTT
CSAKRGAPNTEAFF
>TRBV5-1|few|-|TRBJ2-3
TGCGCCAGCAGCCCTACCTCGGGGGTCATGGGCACAGATACGCAGTATTTT
CASSPTSGVMGTDTQYF
>TRBV12-3/TRBV12-4|many|-|TRBJ2-1
TGTGCCAGCAGTCCTGTAAAAGGGGGATCTGGCAATGAGCAGTTCTTC
CASSPVKGGSGNEQFF
>TRBV27|few|TRBD2|TRBJ2-7
TGTGCCAGCAGTCCCCGTAGAGCGGGAGGGACCTACGAGCAGTACTTC
CASSPRRAGGTYEQYF
>TRBV30|many|TRBD1|TRBJ1-2
TGTGCCTGGGCCGGACAGGGTATTCACTATGGCTACACCTTC
CAWAGQGIHYGYTF
>TRBV5-6|many|TRBD1|TRBJ1-1
TGTGCCAGCAGCGCCGGACAGGGGTACACTGAAGCTTTCTTT
CASSAGQGYTEAFF
>TRBV20-1|-|TRBD1|TRBJ2-7
TGCAGTGCTAGCCTTCTGGGACAGGGCTACGAGCAGTACTTC
CSASLLGQGYEQYF
>TRBV28|many|TRBD1|TRBJ2-1
TGTGCCAGCAGACAACCGGGACAGGGGGCGAATGAGCAGTTCTTC
CASRQPGQGANEQFF
>TRBV20-1|-|-|TRBJ2-1
TGCAGTGCTAGCGGGAGCAGTGAGCAGTTCTTC
CSASGSSEQFF
>TRBV27|once|TRBD2|TRBJ2-7
TGTGCCAGCAGTTTCACTAGCGGGAGGGTTTACGAGCAGTACTTC
CASSFTSGRVYEQYF
>TRBV9|-|TRBD2|TRBJ2-3
TGTGCCAGCAGCTCACCGACTAGCGGGAGATCAGATACGCAGTATTTT
CASSSPTSGRSDTQYF
>TRBV27|-|-|TRBJ1-4
TGTGCCAGCAGTTTTATGGGGCGCACTAATGAAAAACTGTTTTTT
CASSFMGRTNEKLFF
>TRBV6-1|-|-|TRBJ2-7
TGTGCCAGCAGTGTATCGTACGGGGGCGAGCAGTACTTC
CASSVSYGGEQYF
>TRBV7-2|-|-|TRBJ2-5
TGTGCCAGCAGCTTAGGAATCGGGGCGACGGGTGAGACCCAGTACTTC
CASSLGIGATGETQYF
>TRBV9|many|TRBD2|TRBJ2-2
TGTGCCAGCAGCGTCGAGGGAGCGGGAATCGGCACCGGGGAGCTGTTTTTT
CASSVEGAGIGTGELFF
>TRBV13|many|TRBD1|TRBJ2-5
TGTGCCAGCAGCAGGATGACAGGGTTAGAGACCCAGTACTTC
CASSRMTGLETQYF
>TRBV7-2|many|TRBD1|TRBJ2-7
TGTGCCAGCAGCTTCGACAGGGCTTCCTACGAGCAGTACTTC
CASSFDRASYEQYF
>TRBV10-3|many|-|TRBJ1-2
TGTGCCATCAGTGACGGGGGCTACACCTTC
CAISDGGYTF
>TRBV12-3/TRBV12-4|many|TRBD1|TRBJ2-2
TGTGCCAGCAGTTTAAGGGACAGAAACACCGGGGAGCTGTTTTTT
CASSLRDRNTGELFF
>TRBV5-1|many|-|TRBJ2-1
TGCGCCAGCAGCTTGGGTGGGGAGTACAATGAGCAGTTCTTC
CASSLGGEYNEQFF
>TRBV2|many|-|TRBJ2-7
TGTGCCAGCAGTGAGACGACCCAGAAGAGGTACGAGCAGTACTTC
CASSETTQKRYEQYF
>TRBV6-1|-|TRBD2|TRBJ2-7
TGTGCCAGCAGCCAGGGACTAGCGGGACGGGAGCAGTACTTC
CASSQGLAGREQYF
>TRBV12-3/TRBV12-4|-|-|TRBJ1-5
TGTGCCAGCAGTTTAGGCAGAAAACGCAATCAGCCCCAGCATTTT
CASSLGRKRNQPQHF
>TRBV28|many|TRBD1|TRBJ1-4
TGTGCCAGCAGTTTGTTTCGACAGGGGTTGGATGAAAAACTGTTTTTT
CASSLFRQGLDEKLFF
>TRBV2|many|-|TRBJ2-7
TGTGCCAGCAGTGGTACGGGCGAGCAGTACTTC
CASSGTGEQYF
>TRBV10-3|few|-|TRBJ1-2
TGTGCCATCAGTGAGTCTGGGGGTTACACACCTAACTATGGCTACACCTTC
CAISESGGYTPNYGYTF
>TRBV4-3|few|-|TRBJ2-1
TGCGCCAGCAGCCAAGTTTCTGGGGCTAGCGCTCACAATGAGCAGTTCTTC
CASSQVSGASAHNEQFF
>TRBV10-3|-|-|TRBJ1-1
TGTGCCATCAGTGAACTGACAGGATTGAACACTGAAGCTTTCTTT
CAISELTGLNTEAFF
>TRBV3-1|many|TRBD2|TRBJ2-1
TGTGCCAGCAGCCCTTGGACTAGCGGCATTATATTCGAGCAGTTCTTC
CASSPWTSGIIFEQFF
>TRBV2|many|-|TRBJ1-2
TGTGCCAGCAGTGAAGACAGAAGGGGCTACACCTTC
CASSEDRRGYTF
>TRBV6-5|-|-|TRBJ1-1
TGTGCCAGCAGTTACCCGCTTACAGGAGCAATGAACACTGAAGCTTTCTTT
CASSYPLTGAMNTEAFF
>TRBV2|-|TRBD2|TRBJ2-3
TGTGCCAGCAGCTGGAGCGGGAGTAGCACAGATACGCAGTATTTT
CASSWSGSSTDTQYF
>TRBV9|many|TRBD1|TRBJ2-7
TGTGCCAGCAGCGTGGCATGGGACAGTAGCTCCGAGCAGTACTTC
CASSVAWDSSSEQYF
>TRBV7-2|-|-|TRBJ2-2
TGTGCCAGCAGCCCGACCCCAGACACCGGGGAGCTGTTTTTT
CASSPTPDTGELFF
>TRBV12-3/TRBV12-4|many|-|TRBJ1-6
TGTGCCAGCAGTTTAGGGCACAGTAGTAATTCACCCCTCCACTTT
CASSLGHSSNSPLHF
>TRBV27|-|TRBD2|TRBJ2-1
TGTGCCAGCAGTTTATCGAGCGGGAACCCCTACAATGAGCAGTTCTTC
CASSLSSGNPYNEQFF
>TRBV11-2|few|TRBD2|TRBJ2-1
TGTGCCAGCAGCTCTCGCCTAGCGGGAGGGCCCGATGAGCAGTTCTTC
CASSSRLAGGPDEQFF
>TRBV7-9|-|-|TRBJ2-7
TGTGCCAGCAGCCCGACTGGGAACGAGCAGTACTTC
CASSPTGNEQYF
>TRBV12-3/TRBV12-4|many|TRBD1|TRBJ2-7
TGTGCCAGCAGTTCGACAGGGGGCTACGAGCAGTACTTC
CASSSTGGYEQYF
>TRBV28|many|TRBD1|TRBJ1-1
TGTGCCAGCAGTTTGTTACCGGGACAGGGAGAGACTGAAGCTTTCTTT
CASSLLPGQGETEAFF
>TRBV5-1|many|-|TRBJ1-1
TGCGCCAGCAGCGCGGCCGGGGCTTCGAACACTGAAGCTTTCTTT
CASSAAGASNTEAFF
>TRBV27|many|TRBD2|TRBJ2-5
TGTGCCAGCAGTTTATGGGCTAGCGGGGCCCAAGAGACCCAGTACTTC
CASSLWASGAQETQYF
>TRBV27|few|-|TRBJ2-3
TGTGCCAGCAGTTTAATTGGGACTCTCACAGATACGCAGTATTTT
CASSLIGTLTDTQYF
>TRBV27|few|-|TRBJ2-7
TGTGCCAGCAGTCCTATCGGAGCAGGTCGTACGGTATACGAGCAGTACTTC
CASSPIGAGRTVYEQYF
>TRBV20-1|many|-|TRBJ1-2
TGCAGTGCTAGAAAGGCAAGGAGGATGGCCCATGGCTACACCTTC
CSARKARRMAHGYTF
>TRBV15|many|TRBD1|TRBJ2-1
TGTGCCACCGGGACAGGGGTAACCAATGAGCAGTTCTTC
CATGTGVTNEQFF
>TRBV11-2|many|TRBD1|TRBJ2-5
TGTGCCAGCAGCTTATGGACAGGTCCTCAAGAGACCCAGTACTTC
CASSLWTGPQETQYF
>TRBV5-1|few|TRBD2|TRBJ2-1
TGCGCCAGCAGCCCCCCTAGCGGGAGCCTAAGAAAGTTCTTC
CASSPPSGSLRKFF
>TRBV28|few|TRBD1|TRBJ2-6
TGTGCCAGCAGTTCGGGACAGGGGGCCACTGGGGCCAACGTCCTGACTTTC
CASSSGQGATGANVLTF
>TRBV28|many|-|TRBJ2-1
TGTGCCAGCAGTTTACTTGAGCTCGATGAGCAGTTCTTC
CASSLLELDEQFF
>TRBV5-6|-|-|TRBJ2-1
TGTGCCAGCAGCTGGACCACCGGCAATGAGCAGTTCTTC
CASSWTTGNEQFF
>TRBV7-2|many|-|TRBJ2-1
TGTGCCAGCAGCTTCTCCTTCCGGCATGAGCAGTTCTTC
CASSFSFRHEQFF
>TRBV6-5|few|-|TRBJ2-5
TGTGCCAGCAGTTACTTCAGGGCTCCAGCTTACCAAGAGACCCAGTACTTC
CASSYFRAPAYQETQYF